The 21 T cell receptor beta chains reported below all come from one sample, sequenced in a study of blood T cell repertoires in COVID-19. Sequencing was performed with immunoSEQ multiplex PCR; in TCRdb, only in-frame clones are kept and a portion is missing. Among 450,000 or so clones listed, roughly 90% were seen once. The specimen sequenced was peripheral blood. The receptors shown here come from a man between 18 and 35 years old with COVID-19, enrolled during active disease.

In the case of this clone: The same CDR3 arises from other DNA sequences in this sample as well. The CDR3 sequence is CASSPRSGGSYEQYF. The CDR3, as DNA: TGTGCCAGCAGCCCAAGGTCGGGGGGGTCCTACGAGCAGTACTTC. The gene calls are TRBV7-2 and TRBJ2-7, with TRBD2 matching over 8 bases. V lost 5 bases, J lost 1 base, and 7 bases stayed unmatched. CDR1 SGHTA and CDR2 FQGNSA come from the germline V gene. This CDR3 comprises 15 residues.

The chain joins TRBV10-3 to TRBJ2-5; 7 bases align to TRBD2. V lost 10 bases and J lost 4; bases outside the gene matches: 9. Germline V gene lookup returns CDR1 ENHRY and CDR2 SYGVKD. The CDR3 has 13 residues. This chain's CDR3 is CASQRGETETQYF. The CDR3 DNA reads as TGTGCCAGTCAGCGGGGTGAGACAGAGACCCAGTACTTC.

For this clone: At one end, the junction sequence differs from germline, possibly due to a read error. The V call is TRBV7-9, the J call TRBJ1-3, with 8 nucleotides matching TRBD1. The V gene's germline CDR1 is SEHNR and CDR2 FQNEAQ (reference sequence). The CDR3 runs 17 residues. The CDR3 sequence: CASSLGVLQGAGDTIYF. The CDR3 DNA is TGTGCCAGCAGCTTAGGCGTCCTGCAGGGGGCTGGAGACACCATATATTTT.

The chain combines TRBV7-9 with TRBJ2-5, with a tentative D call TRBD2 (6 bases). This CDR3 is 14 amino acids long. V lost 3 bases and J lost 5, with 13 bases in between. Germline lookup yields CDR1 SEHNR and CDR2 FQNEAQ (reference sequence). The CDR3 DNA reads TGTGCCAGCAGCTTCGGGGGAGTACGTGAGACCCAGTACTTC. It is translated as CASSFGGVRETQYF.

This clone came up a few times. The V gene is TRBV5-5, the J gene TRBJ2-1, with 11 nucleotides matching TRBD2. The ends lost 7 bases at V and 7 bases at J; junction bases unmatched: 7. The CDR3 has 14 amino acids. Germline-derived CDR1 and CDR2 are SGHKS and YYEKEE (reference sequence). CDR3 amino acids: CASVPPSGGNEQFF. The CDR3 DNA reads as TGTGCCAGCGTCCCTCCTAGCGGGGGGAATGAGCAGTTCTTC.

The chain joins TRBV14 to TRBJ1-2, with D uncertain. Trimming removed 4 bases from V and 8 bases from J, with 17 bases in between. Germline V gene sequence: CDR1 SGHDN, CDR2 FVKESK. The CDR3 spans 14 residues. The chain's CDR3 is CASSPFLGGDGYTF. CDR3 bases: TGTGCCAGCAGCCCCTTCTTAGGCGGAGACGGCTACACCTTC. Full variable domain (rest looked up from reference TRBV14 and TRBJ1-2): EAGVTQFPSHSVIEKGQTVTLRCDPISGHDNLYWYRRVMGKEIKFLLHFVKESKQDESGMPNNRFLAERTGGTYSTLKVQPAELEDSGVYFCASSPFLGGDGYTFGSGTRLTVV.

This chain uses TRBV2 with TRBJ2-1; TRBD2 aligns across 10 bases. Germline V gene lookup returns CDR1 SNHLY and CDR2 FYNNEI. Trimming at V came to 6 bases and at J to 10 bases, leaving 9 bases not matched to a gene. The CDR3 covers 14 residues. The CDR3 sequence is CASRKTSGVAEQFF. In DNA, the CDR3 is TGTGCCAGCAGGAAAACTAGCGGGGTCGCGGAGCAGTTCTTC. Looking up the rest from reference TRBV2 and TRBJ2-1 gives the full variable domain: EPEVTQTPSHQVTQMGQEVILRCVPISNHLYFYWYRQILGQKVEFLVSFYNNEISEKSEIFDDQFSVERPDGSNFTLKIRSTKLEDSAMYFCASRKTSGVAEQFFGPGTRLTVL.

The CDR3 spells CASSVVKNTGELFF. DNA of the CDR3: TGTGCCAGCAGCGTAGTTAAGAACACCGGGGAGCTGTTTTTT. The V gene is TRBV9, the J gene TRBJ2-2; D gene uncertain. Germline loops: CDR1 SGDLS, CDR2 YYNGEE. CDR3 length equals 14 residues. With 0 bases removed from V and 1 base from J, the gap between germline ends came to 4 bases. Together with reference TRBV9 and TRBJ2-2, the CDR3 gives the full variable domain: DSGVTQTPKHLITATGQRVTLRCSPRSGDLSVYWYQQSLDQGLQFLIQYYNGEERAKGNILERFSAQQFPDLHSELNLSSLELGDSALYFCASSVVKNTGELFFGEGSRLTVL.

The CDR3 loop reads CASTTGPYEQYF. For the CDR3, the DNA is TGTGCCAGCACCACAGGGCCCTACGAGCAGTACTTC. The chain employs TRBV2 and TRBJ2-7, with a tentative D call TRBD1 (6 bases). This CDR3 is 12 amino acids long. Germline loops: CDR1 SNHLY, CDR2 FYNNEI. The V gene lost 7 bases and the J gene lost 2 bases, with 9 bases spanning the gap. Combining the CDR3 with reference TRBV2 and TRBJ2-7 gives the whole variable domain EPEVTQTPSHQVTQMGQEVILRCVPISNHLYFYWYRQILGQKVEFLVSFYNNEISEKSEIFDDQFSVERPDGSNFTLKIRSTKLEDSAMYFCASTTGPYEQYFGPGTRLTVT.

V gene TRBV7-9 combines with J gene TRBJ2-1; D is perhaps TRBD1 (6 bases). The CDR3 is 15 amino acids. V dropped 5 bases and J dropped 6 bases, with 17 bases sitting between them. Germline V lookup: CDR1 SEHNR, CDR2 FQNEAQ (reference sequence). The CDR3 DNA reads as TGTGCCAGCAGCCACCACCCGGACAGCCCCAATGAGCAGTTCTTC. Its translation is CASSHHPDSPNEQFF. Complete variable domain (other parts from reference TRBV7-9 and TRBJ2-1): DTGVSQNPRHKITKRGQNVTFRCDPISEHNRLYWYRQTLGQGPEFLTYFQNEAQLEKSRLLSDRFSAERPKGSFSTLEIQRTEQGDSAMYLCASSHHPDSPNEQFFGPGTRLTVL.

CDR3 DNA sequence: TGTGCCAGCAGTGAGGACAGGGGCTTAGTCTATGGCTACACCTTC. Translating gives CASSEDRGLVYGYTF. The chain recombines TRBV2 with TRBJ1-2; TRBD1 matches at 9 bases. Unmatched junction bases numbered 6, after V lost 3 bases and J lost 4 bases. This CDR3 comprises 15 residues. Germline-derived CDR1 and CDR2 are SNHLY and FYNNEI.

This chain links TRBV5-4 with TRBJ2-7; TRBD2 matches at 13 bases. CDR1 is SGHNT and CDR2 is YYREEE in the germline V gene (reference sequence). J lost 7 bases, V lost 3 bases, and 7 bases had no gene match. The CDR3 has 15 residues. CDR3 region: CASSYGLAGAGEQYF. The CDR3 coding sequence is TGTGCCAGCAGCTACGGACTAGCGGGAGCAGGAGAGCAGTACTTC.

The rearrangement links TRBV3-1 (or the pseudogene TRBV3-2) to TRBJ2-1, with TRBD1 matching over 11 bases. Germline V CDR1 and CDR2: LGHDT, YNNKEL (reference sequence). The CDR3 totals 16 residues. The J segment lost 8 bases and the V segment lost 1 base, leaving 7 bases of the junction unmatched. This chain's CDR3 is CASSQVSRTGGHEQFF. The CDR3, as DNA: TGTGCCAGCAGCCAAGTTTCGAGGACAGGGGGCCATGAGCAGTTCTTC.

The V call is TRBV19, the J call TRBJ2-1, with D perhaps matching TRBD2 (6 bases). The V gene lost 5 bases and the J gene lost 5 bases, with 19 bases spanning the gap. This CDR3 comprises 16 residues. Germline values: CDR1 LNHDA, CDR2 SQIVND (reference sequence). The CDR3 sequence: CASSLSPGTANNEQFF. CDR3 DNA sequence: TGTGCCAGTAGTCTCTCACCCGGGACTGCTAACAATGAGCAGTTCTTC.

The sample holds a few counts of this clone. The J gene is TRBJ1-1, the V gene TRBV6-5, with a possible D match to TRBD1 (6 bases). This CDR3 has 15 residues. Germline lookup yields CDR1 MNHEY and CDR2 SVGAGI. Trimming pared 6 bases from V and 2 bases from J, leaving 16 bases between. CDR3: CASSSPSGHNTEAFF. Written as DNA, the CDR3 is TGTGCCAGCAGCTCTCCTTCGGGACACAACACTGAAGCTTTCTTT.

CDR3 amino acids: CASSFSGRGETQYF. As DNA, the CDR3 is TGTGCCAGCAGCTTCTCGGGCAGAGGGGAGACCCAGTACTTC. The chain combines TRBV13 with TRBJ2-5; D perhaps matches TRBD2 (5 bases). The CDR3 is 14 residues long. The germline CDR1 and CDR2 sequences are PRHDT and FYEKMQ (reference sequence). The germline V and J ends were trimmed by 3 bases and 5 bases, with 13 bases remaining between them.

The chain employs TRBV20-1 and TRBJ2-1, with D hard to call. The germline V gene encodes CDR1 DFQATT and CDR2 SNEGSKA (reference sequence). The CDR3 runs 11 residues. V lost 4 bases to trimming and J lost 5 bases, with 6 bases between them. The CDR3 bases are TGCAGTGCTACGGGTAACAATGAGCAGTTCTTC. It encodes CSATGNNEQFF.

The chain recombines TRBV9 with TRBJ2-7, with 8 bases matching TRBD1. Per germline, CDR1 SGDLS and CDR2 YYNGEE. With 3 bases clipped from V and 7 bases from J, the junction kept 15 bases outside the gene matches. The CDR3 runs to 16 residues. The CDR3 nucleotides read TGTGCCAGCAGCGAGAGACCCGCAGGGGGCCCAGGAGAGCAGTACTTC. It translates to CASSERPAGGPGEQYF.

The chain recombines TRBV7-2 with TRBJ2-1; 7 bases fit TRBD1. This CDR3 is 15 amino acids long. CDR1 and CDR2 from the germline V gene are SGHTA and FQGNSA. Germline trimming cut 2 bases from V and 7 bases from J; bases unmatched to any gene: 8. CDR3 nucleotides: TGTGCCAGCAGCTTATCCGGGACAGCTTTAAATGAGCAGTTCTTC. It is translated as CASSLSGTALNEQFF.

The V and J genes are TRBV10-3 and TRBJ2-1; 7 nucleotides line up with TRBD2. Germline V gene sequence: CDR1 ENHRY, CDR2 SYGVKD. The CDR3 is made up of 15 amino acids. Trimming removed 0 bases from V and 7 bases from J; junction bases left unmatched: 6. CDR3 in DNA: TGTGCCATCAGTGAGTCTCCGGGGGGAGGAAATGAGCAGTTCTTC. The encoded protein is CAISESPGGGNEQFF.

The chain recombines TRBV5-1 with TRBJ1-1; 9 bases are a match to TRBD1. The ends lost 2 bases at V and 7 bases at J; junction bases unmatched: 3. Germline V gene data show CDR1 as SGHRS and CDR2 as YFSETQ. This CDR3 is built from 13 residues. CDR3 amino acids: CASSFLGQGEAFF. Here the CDR3 DNA reads TGCGCCAGCAGCTTCTTGGGACAGGGTGAAGCTTTCTTT.